This TCR gamma chain was observed in a study of gammadelta T cells in human blood (TCRdb year 2020). Receptor amplification or capture employed RT-PCR. Instrument on record: Illumina MiSeq. With CATT, TCRdb called clones again from the public reads; duplicate DNA rows were later joined. Within this sample are about 350 gamma-chain clones, with roughly 6% of them counted one time only. 45% of the sample lies in the top ten. Reading from cysteine to phenylalanine, the CDR3 counts 19 amino acids. The read is trimmed to its CDR3 DNA, 57 bases read in frame from base 1. Trimming leaves V shorter by 0 bases and J shorter by 5 bases, with the junction holding 10 bases beyond the gene matches. Looking up the germline V gene (reference sequence) yields CDR1 GITISATS and CDR2 ISYDGTV. Taking its sample share into account, this clone is medium-sized (0.01 to 0.1%). Its antigen target is currently unknown. Base qualities are not recorded, but no much larger clone differs from it by a single base.

Here is what the overall study found, with its caveats: According to the study, polyclonal expansion of innate gamma-delta T cells right after birth appeared to be driven by microbial exposure.

The clonotype originates from a human donor. Here the chain combines TRGV9 and TRGJP. Sequencing was performed on Vgamma9Vdelta2 gamma-delta T cells from infant blood. The CDR3 region has the sequence CALWEVKGREELGKKIKVF. The DNA sequence reads TGTGCCTTGTGGGAGGTGAAAGGTCGGGAAGAGTTGGGCAAAAAAATCAAGGTATTT.